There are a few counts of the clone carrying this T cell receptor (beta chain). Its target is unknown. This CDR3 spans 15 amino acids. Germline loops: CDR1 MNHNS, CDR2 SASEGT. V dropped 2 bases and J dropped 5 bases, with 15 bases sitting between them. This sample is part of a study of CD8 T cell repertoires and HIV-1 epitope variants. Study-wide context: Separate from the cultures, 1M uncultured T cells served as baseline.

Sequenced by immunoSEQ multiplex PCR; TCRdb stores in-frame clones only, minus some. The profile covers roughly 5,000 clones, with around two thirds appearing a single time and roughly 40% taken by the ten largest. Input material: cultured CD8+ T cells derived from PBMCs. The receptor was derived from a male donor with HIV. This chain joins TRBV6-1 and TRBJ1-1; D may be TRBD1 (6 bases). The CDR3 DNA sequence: TGTGCCAGCAGTGAATCCCACAGGGTAGGAACTGAAGCTTTCTTT. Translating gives CASSESHRVGTEAFF.